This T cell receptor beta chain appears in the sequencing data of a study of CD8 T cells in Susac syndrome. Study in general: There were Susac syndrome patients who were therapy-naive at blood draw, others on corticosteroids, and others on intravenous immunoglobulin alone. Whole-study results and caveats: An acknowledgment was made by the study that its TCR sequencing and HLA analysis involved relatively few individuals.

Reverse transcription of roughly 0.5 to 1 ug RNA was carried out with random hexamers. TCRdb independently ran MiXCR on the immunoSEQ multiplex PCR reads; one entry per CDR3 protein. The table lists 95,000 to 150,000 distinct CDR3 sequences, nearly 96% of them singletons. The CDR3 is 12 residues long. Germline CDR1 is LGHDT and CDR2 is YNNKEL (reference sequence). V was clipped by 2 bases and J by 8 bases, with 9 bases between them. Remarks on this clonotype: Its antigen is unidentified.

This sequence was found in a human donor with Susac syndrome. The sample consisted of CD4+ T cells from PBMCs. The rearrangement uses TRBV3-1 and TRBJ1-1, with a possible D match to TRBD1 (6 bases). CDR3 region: CASSQTDREAFF. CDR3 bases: TGTGCCAGCAGCCAAACCGACAGGGAAGCTTTCTTT. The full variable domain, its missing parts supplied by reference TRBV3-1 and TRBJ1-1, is DTAVSQTPKYLVTQMGNDKSIKCEQNLGHDTMYWYKQDSKKFLKIMFSYNNKELIINETVPNRFSPKSPDKAHLNLHINSLELGDSAVYFCASSQTDREAFFGQGTRLTVV.